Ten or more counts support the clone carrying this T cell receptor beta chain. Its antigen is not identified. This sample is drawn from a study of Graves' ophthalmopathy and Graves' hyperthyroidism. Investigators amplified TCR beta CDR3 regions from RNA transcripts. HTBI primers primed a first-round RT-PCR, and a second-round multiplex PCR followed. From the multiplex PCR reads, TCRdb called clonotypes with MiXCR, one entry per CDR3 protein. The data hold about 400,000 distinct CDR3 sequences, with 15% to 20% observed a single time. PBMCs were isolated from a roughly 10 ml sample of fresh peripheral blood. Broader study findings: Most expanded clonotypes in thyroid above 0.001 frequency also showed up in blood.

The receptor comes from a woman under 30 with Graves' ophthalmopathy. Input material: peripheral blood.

CDR3 DNA: TGTGCCAGCAGCTATAGCGGGAGGGCCTACGAGCAGTACTTC. It is translated as CASSYSGRAYEQYF. The chain employs TRBV12-3 or TRBV12-4 and TRBJ2-7; 11 nucleotides agree with TRBD2. This CDR3 is built from 14 residues. With 6 bases clipped from V and 2 bases from J, the junction kept 3 bases outside the gene matches.